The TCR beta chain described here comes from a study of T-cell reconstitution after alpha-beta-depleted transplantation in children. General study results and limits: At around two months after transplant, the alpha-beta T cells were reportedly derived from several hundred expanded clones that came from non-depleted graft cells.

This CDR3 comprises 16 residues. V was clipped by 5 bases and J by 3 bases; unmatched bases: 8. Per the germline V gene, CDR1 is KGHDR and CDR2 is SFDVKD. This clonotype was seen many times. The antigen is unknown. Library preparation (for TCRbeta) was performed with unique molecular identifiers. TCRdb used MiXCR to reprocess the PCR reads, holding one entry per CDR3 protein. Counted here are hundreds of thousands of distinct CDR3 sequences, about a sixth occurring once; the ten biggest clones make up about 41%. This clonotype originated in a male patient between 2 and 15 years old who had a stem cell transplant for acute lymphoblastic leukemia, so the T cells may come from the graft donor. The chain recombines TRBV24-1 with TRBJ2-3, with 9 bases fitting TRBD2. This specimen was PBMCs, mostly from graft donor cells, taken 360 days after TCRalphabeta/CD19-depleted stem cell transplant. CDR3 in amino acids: CATSVSVAGATDTQYF. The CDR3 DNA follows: TGTGCCACCAGTGTGTCTGTAGCGGGAGCAACAGATACGCAGTATTTT.